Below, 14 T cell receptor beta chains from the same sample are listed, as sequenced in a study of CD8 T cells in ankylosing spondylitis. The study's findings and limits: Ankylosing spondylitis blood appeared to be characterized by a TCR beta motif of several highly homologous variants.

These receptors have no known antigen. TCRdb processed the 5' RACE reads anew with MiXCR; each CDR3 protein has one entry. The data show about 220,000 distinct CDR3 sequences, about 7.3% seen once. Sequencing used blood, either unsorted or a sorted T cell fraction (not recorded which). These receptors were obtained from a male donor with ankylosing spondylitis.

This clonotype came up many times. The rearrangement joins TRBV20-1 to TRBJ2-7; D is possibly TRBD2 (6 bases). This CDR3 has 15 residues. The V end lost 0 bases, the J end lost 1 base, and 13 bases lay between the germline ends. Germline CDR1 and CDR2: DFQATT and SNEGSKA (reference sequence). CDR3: CSARDPGDPSYEQYF. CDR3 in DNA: TGCAGTGCTAGAGATCCGGGGGACCCGTCCTACGAGCAGTACTTC.

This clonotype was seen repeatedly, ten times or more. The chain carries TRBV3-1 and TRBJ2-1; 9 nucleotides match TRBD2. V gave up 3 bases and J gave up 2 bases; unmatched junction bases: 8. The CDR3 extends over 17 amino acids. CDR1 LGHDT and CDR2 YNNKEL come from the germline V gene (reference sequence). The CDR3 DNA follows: TGTGCCAGCAGCCAGGACGTAGCGGGAGTACCCTACAATGAGCAGTTCTTC. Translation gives CASSQDVAGVPYNEQFF.

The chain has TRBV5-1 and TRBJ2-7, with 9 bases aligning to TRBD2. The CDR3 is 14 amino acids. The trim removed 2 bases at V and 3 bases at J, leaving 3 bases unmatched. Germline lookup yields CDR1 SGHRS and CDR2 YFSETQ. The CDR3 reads CASSFSGGGYEQYF. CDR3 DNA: TGCGCCAGCAGCTTTAGCGGGGGAGGCTACGAGCAGTACTTC.

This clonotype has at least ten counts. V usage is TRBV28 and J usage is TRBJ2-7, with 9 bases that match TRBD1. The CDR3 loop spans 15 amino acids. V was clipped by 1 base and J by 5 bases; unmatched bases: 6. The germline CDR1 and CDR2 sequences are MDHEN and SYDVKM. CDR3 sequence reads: CASSLLGQGTDEQYF. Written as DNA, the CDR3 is TGTGCCAGCAGTTTATTGGGACAGGGCACCGACGAGCAGTACTTC.

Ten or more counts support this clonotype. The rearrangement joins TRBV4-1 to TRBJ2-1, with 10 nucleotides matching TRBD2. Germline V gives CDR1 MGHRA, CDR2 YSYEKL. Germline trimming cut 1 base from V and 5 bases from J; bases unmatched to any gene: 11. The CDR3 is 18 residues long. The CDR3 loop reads CASSQALKLAGSNNEQFF. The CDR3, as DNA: TGCGCCAGCAGCCAAGCACTAAAACTAGCGGGATCAAACAATGAGCAGTTCTTC.

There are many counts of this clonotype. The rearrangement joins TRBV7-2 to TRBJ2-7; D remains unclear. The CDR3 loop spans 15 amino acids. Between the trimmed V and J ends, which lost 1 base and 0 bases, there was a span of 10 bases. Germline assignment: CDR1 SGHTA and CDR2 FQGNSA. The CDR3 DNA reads TGTGCCAGCAGCTTAGTAGTCAACCCCTCCTACGAGCAGTACTTC. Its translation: CASSLVVNPSYEQYF.

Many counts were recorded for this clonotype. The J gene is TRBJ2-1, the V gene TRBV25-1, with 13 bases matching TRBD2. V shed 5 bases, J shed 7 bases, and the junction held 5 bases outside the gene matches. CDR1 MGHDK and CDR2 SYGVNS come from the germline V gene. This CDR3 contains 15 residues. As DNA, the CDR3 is TGTGCCAGCAGTAAACTAGCGGGAGGGCTTAATGAGCAGTTCTTC. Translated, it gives CASSKLAGGLNEQFF.

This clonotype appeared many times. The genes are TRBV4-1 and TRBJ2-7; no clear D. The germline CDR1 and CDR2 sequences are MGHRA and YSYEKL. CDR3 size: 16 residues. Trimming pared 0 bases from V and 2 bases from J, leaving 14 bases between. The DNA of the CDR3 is TGCGCCAGCAGCCAAGATAATCACCACAGTACCTACGAGCAGTACTTC. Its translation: CASSQDNHHSTYEQYF.

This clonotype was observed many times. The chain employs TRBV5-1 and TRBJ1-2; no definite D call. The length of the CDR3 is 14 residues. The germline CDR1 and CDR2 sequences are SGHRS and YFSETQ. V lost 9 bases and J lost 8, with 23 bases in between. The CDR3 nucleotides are TGCGCCACCTCTTACGGACGGCTGGTTGGGGGCTACACCTTC. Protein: CATSYGRLVGGYTF. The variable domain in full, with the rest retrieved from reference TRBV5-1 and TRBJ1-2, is KAGVTQTPRYLIKTRGQQVTLSCSPISGHRSVSWYQQTPGQGLQFLFEYFSETQRNKGNFPGRFSGRQFSNSRSEMNVSTLELGDSALYLCATSYGRLVGGYTFGSGTRLTVV.

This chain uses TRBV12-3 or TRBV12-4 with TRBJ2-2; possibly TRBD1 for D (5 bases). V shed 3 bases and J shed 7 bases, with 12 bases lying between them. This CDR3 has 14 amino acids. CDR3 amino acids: CASSFRRVGGELFF. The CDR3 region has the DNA TGTGCCAGCAGTTTCCGCAGGGTGGGCGGGGAGCTGTTTTTT.

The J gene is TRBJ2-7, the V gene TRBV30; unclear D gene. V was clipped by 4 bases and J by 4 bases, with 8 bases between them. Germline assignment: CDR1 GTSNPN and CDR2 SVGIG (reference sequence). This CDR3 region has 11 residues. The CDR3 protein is CAWTDRYEQYF. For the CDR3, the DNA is TGTGCCTGGACCGACCGATACGAGCAGTACTTC.

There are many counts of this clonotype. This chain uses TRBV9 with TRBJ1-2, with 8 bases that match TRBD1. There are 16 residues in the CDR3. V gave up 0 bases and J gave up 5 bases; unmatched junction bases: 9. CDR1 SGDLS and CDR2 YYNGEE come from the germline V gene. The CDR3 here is CASSVGLTGERYGYTF. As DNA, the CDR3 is TGTGCCAGCAGCGTAGGACTGACAGGGGAGAGGTATGGCTACACCTTC.

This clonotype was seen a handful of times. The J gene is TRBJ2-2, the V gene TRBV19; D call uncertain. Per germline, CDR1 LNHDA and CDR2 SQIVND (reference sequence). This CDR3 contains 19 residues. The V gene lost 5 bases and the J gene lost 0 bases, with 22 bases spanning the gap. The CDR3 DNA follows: TGTGCCAGTAGTCTATACCCTCTCTCGACTCTCCCGAACACCGGGGAGCTGTTTTTT. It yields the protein CASSLYPLSTLPNTGELFF.

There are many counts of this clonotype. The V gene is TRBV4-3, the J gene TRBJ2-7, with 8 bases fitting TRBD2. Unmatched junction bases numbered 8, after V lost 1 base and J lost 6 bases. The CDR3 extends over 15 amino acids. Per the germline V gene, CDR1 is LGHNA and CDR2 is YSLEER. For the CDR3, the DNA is TGCGCCAGCAGCCAAGGAAGCGGGAGTTCTTCCGAGCAGTACTTC. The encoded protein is CASSQGSGSSSEQYF.